Sequencing of this T cell receptor beta chain was carried out in a study of T cell responses to AZD1222 COVID-19 vaccine. Per the germline V gene, CDR1 is SGHTA and CDR2 is FQGNSA. Trimming took off 3 bases at V and 6 bases at J, with 12 bases between the two ends. CDR3 length equals 13 residues. Repertoires were generated with immunoSEQ multiplex PCR, while TCRdb's copy carries only in-frame clones and drops some. The sample records fewer than 200,000 clones, approximately 86% being singletons. Source: peripheral blood, taken on day 0 of AZD1222 vaccination. This TCR was sampled from an adult in good health. This rearrangement joins TRBV7-2 to TRBJ2-7; D remains unclear. CDR3 loop: CASSLSRHTEQYF. The DNA of the CDR3 is TGTGCCAGCAGCTTGTCACGACATACCGAGCAGTACTTC.